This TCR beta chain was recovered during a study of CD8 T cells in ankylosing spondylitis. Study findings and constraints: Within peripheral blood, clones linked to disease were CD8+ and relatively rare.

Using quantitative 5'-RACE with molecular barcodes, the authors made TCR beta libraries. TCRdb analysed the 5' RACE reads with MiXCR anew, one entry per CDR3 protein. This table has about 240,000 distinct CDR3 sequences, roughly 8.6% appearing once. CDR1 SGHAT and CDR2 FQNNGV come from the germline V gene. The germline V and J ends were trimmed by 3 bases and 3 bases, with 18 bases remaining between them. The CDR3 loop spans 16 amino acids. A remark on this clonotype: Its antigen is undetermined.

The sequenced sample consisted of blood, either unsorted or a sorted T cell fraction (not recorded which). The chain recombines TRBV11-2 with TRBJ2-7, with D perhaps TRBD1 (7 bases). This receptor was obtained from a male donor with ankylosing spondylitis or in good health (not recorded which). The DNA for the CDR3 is TGTGCCAGCAGCTTGAACAGGGGCTGGAGGGACTACGAGCAGTACTTC. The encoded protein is CASSLNRGWRDYEQYF.